The subject of this entry is one TCR beta chain. Its antigen has not been determined. It has no much larger one-base neighbor in the sample; base qualities were not kept. This sample stems from a study of blood T cell repertoires in COVID-19 (TCRdb year 2020). Notes on the research overall: Samples covering the acute and convalescent phases of COVID-19 were provided by collaborators in the United States, Italy and Spain. The prospective study material was composed of cDNA or gDNA derived from T cells, B-cell-depleted T cells, or PBMCs. Subjects who had been exposed to COVID-19, were actively infected with it, or had recovered from it provided the deeply sampled blood TCRbeta repertoires that made up the dataset. The repertoires were made available in a free public database intended to serve as a resource for research on the immune response to SARS-CoV-2. Samples came from the ongoing ImmuneRACE study (first 160 participants) plus 1,254 subjects from 6 global collaborators. Nearly every sample came with metadata listing a de-identified subject ID, COVID-19 status, age in years and sex. Where available, HLA class I and class II types were obtained from metadata supplied by the sample provider rather than from assay-based typing.

TCRbeta CDR3 regions were amplified from genomic DNA by means of the immunoSEQ Assay, a bias-controlled multiplex PCR. For the original study's pipeline: Within the assay, amplification of reference gene primers was used to estimate how many nucleated cells each sample contained. To quantify the absolute abundance of each unique TCRbeta CDR3 rearrangement, sequence reads were collapsed and filtered. For each sample, productive Simpson clonality was calculated as the square root of Simpson's diversity index over productive rearrangements. TCRdb holds this immuneACCESS table with in-frame rearrangements only. Some clones are missing; in checked studies, unresolved V genes explain under half, and the rest has no known cause. The V and J calls and clone size come from that table; D and trimming were worked out from the DNA. The sample table contains 300,000 to 450,000 clones; only one count was recorded for more than 80% of them. Around 1% of the sample is in the top ten clones.

Here is what the overall study found, with its caveats: The quantity of clinical and demographic metadata differed by source and by participant and was supplied without curation.

In the prospective study, participants were about 18 to 95 years old, resided in about two dozen geographic areas of the United States, and were enrolled through a virtual design. Cohort assignment in the prospective study relied on participant-reported clinical history from a screening survey and a study questionnaire. ImmuneRACE Cohort 3 recovered participants were defined by two consecutive negative NP/OP PCR tests, healthcare professional clearance, or symptom resolution. In the prospective study, whole blood, serum and a nasopharyngeal or oropharyngeal swab were collected from each participant by mobile phlebotomists. Participants in the prospective study had the option to provide additional blood draws and questionnaires over an approximately 2-month period. Blood samples from the prospective study were shipped frozen or at room temperature prior to DNA extraction. V is cut back by 4 bases and J by 3 bases, with 20 bases in the junction unmatched. The germline V gene specifies SGHDN as CDR1 and FVKESK as CDR2. The CDR3 has 20 amino acids, counting the end cysteine and phenylalanine. This entry keeps only the CDR3 DNA: 60 bases, framed from base 1.

The TCR comes from a man between 18 and 35 years old who had recovered from COVID-19. The sequenced material came from PBMCs or T cells enriched from blood (not recorded which). The receptor chain draws on TRBV14 and TRBJ2-2, and 7 bases in between align with TRBD2. The CDR3 amino acid sequence is: CASSPLKTSVEPYHTGELFF. The nucleotide sequence is given as TGTGCCAGCAGCCCATTGAAAACTAGCGTGGAGCCCTACCACACCGGGGAGCTGTTTTTT.